These 12 T cell receptor delta chains were all obtained from the same sample, sequenced in a study of gamma-delta chains in newborns, infants, children. TCRdb re-called clones from the reads using CATT. The sample lists over a thousand delta-chain clones; about 2.5% were seen once. The material sequenced was blood. Every receptor here comes from a child in good health.

This clone occurred a few times. A read error is possible here, since a much larger clone lies one base away. Other DNA variants within this sample encode the same CDR3. V gene TRDV2 combines with J gene TRDJ3, with D possibly being TRDD3 (5 bases). Per germline, CDR1 GEAIGNYY and CDR2 EKD. This CDR3 is built from 20 residues. The CDR3 sequence: CACDTSGVGDPSWDTRQMFF. The CDR3 DNA reads TGTGCCTGTGACACGTCCGGTGTTGGGGACCCCTCCTGGGACACCCGGCAGATGTTTTTC.

This clone occurred a few times. Since a far larger clone is one base different, this is likely a read error. The gene calls are TRDV2 and TRDJ1; TRDD2 matches 8 bases. The CDR3 contains 22 residues. Looked up from germline, CDR1 is GEAIGNYY and CDR2 is EKD. CDR3: CACDPLRLPKNPNRVSTDNLIF. As DNA, the CDR3 is TGTGCCTGTGACCCCCTTCGCCTTCCTAAAAACCCGAATAGAGTATCCACCGATAATCTCATCTTT.

This clone was detected a few times. The TCRdb protein comes from a much larger clone and disagrees with this DNA's translation at residue 3, likely due to a read error; the protein given here is derived from the DNA. This chain links TRDV1 with TRDJ1; 7 bases are a match to TRDD3. The CDR3 consists of 16 residues. The V gene's germline CDR1 is TSWWSYY and CDR2 QGS. The CDR3 DNA reads TGTGCTCCTGGGAGGAGGTCTACTGGGGACACCGATAAACTCATCTTT. The encoded protein is CAPGRRSTGDTDKLIF.

By its share, this clone is large. Distinct nucleotide sequences in the sample also encode this CDR3. The rearrangement joins TRDV1 to TRDJ1, with 8 nucleotides matching TRDD2. Germline values: CDR1 TSWWSYY, CDR2 QGS. The CDR3 runs 26 residues. The junction had 34 bases not matched to a gene; V was cut back by 1 base and J by 0 bases. CDR3 bases: TGTGCTCTTGGGGAACAGGAATCTTCCTACAGGCGTCGGGCCCACCTTACTCCCCCGTACACCGATAAACTCATCTTT. Translating gives CALGEQESSYRRRAHLTPPYTDKLIF.

Comment on this clone: A much more abundant neighbour one base away suggests this may be a read error. The J segment is TRDJ3; no V gene was assigned; the table gives TRDD3 as D, unverified against the DNA. The CDR3 totals 20 residues. The CDR3 nucleotides are TGTGCCCGTGACTCGGGGGCTGGGGGAACTCGCTCCTGGGACACCCGACAGATGTTTTTC. Translated: CARDSGAGGTRSWDTRQMFF.

This clone was seen a handful of times. The V and J genes are TRDV2 and TRDJ3, with D possibly matching TRDD3 (5 bases). The CDR3 runs to 19 residues. Germline assignment: CDR1 GEAIGNYY and CDR2 EKD. Trimming left V 0 bases short and J 5 bases short, with 19 bases between. CDR3 bases: TGTGCCTGTGACACCGTGACGGGGACACCCGGTGGGGACACCCGACAGATGTTTTTC. Encoded protein: CACDTVTGTPGGDTRQMFF.

Turning to this clone: A far larger clone is a single base away, which makes a read error likely. Other nucleotide sequences from this sample produce the same CDR3. J is TRDJ1 and V is TRDV2; TRDD3 matches 8 bases. CDR1 is GEAIGNYY and CDR2 is EKD in the germline V gene. The CDR3 is 16 residues long. J gave up 0 bases and V 3 bases, and 8 bases lay outside the gene matches. The CDR3 is CACDPLLGEYTDKLIF. The CDR3 DNA follows: TGTGCCTGTGACCCCCTGCTGGGGGAGTACACCGATAAACTCATCTTT.

With regard to this clone: The protein given by TCRdb reflects a much larger clone and differs at residue 4 from this DNA's translation, likely from a read error; the protein shown is the DNA's translation. The rearrangement uses TRDV2 and TRDJ1; 12 bases agree with TRDD3. There are 17 residues in the CDR3. The trim removed 5 bases at V and 0 bases at J, leaving 9 bases unmatched. The germline V gene encodes CDR1 GEAIGNYY and CDR2 EKD. CDR3 residues: CACGGLLGDTYTDKLIF. CDR3 bases: TGTGCCTGTGGCGGCTTACTGGGGGATACCTACACCGATAAACTCATCTTT.

This clone is deemed medium-sized. This sequence joins TRDV2 and TRDJ1, with TRDD3 matching over 13 bases. Germline CDR1 is GEAIGNYY and CDR2 is EKD. J lost 2 bases, V lost 3 bases, and 14 bases had no gene match. This CDR3 has 19 residues. The CDR3 DNA is TGTGCCTGTGACCCACTCCAAATACTGGGGGATACGGGTACCGATAAACTCATCTTT. This translates into CACDPLQILGDTGTDKLIF.

The gene calls are TRDV2 and TRDJ1; 7 nucleotides agree with TRDD3. No J gene is reported in TCRdb; it was inferred here by comparing the DNA with germline. Germline V CDR1 and CDR2: GEAIGNYY, EKD. This CDR3 has 21 amino acids. Unmatched junction bases numbered 23, after V lost 2 bases and J lost 0 bases. CDR3 sequence reads: CACDKLGSGVLGTQYTDKLIF. The CDR3 nucleotides read TGTGCCTGTGACAAATTGGGTTCGGGGGTACTGGGGACGCAGTACACCGATAAACTCATCTTT.

This clone was observed a handful of times. Germline and junction disagree at one end, which may indicate a read error. The sample holds other DNA sequences that translate to the same CDR3. The chain carries TRDV3 and TRDJ1, with D possibly being TRDD2 (6 bases). Germline lookup yields CDR1 TVYSNPD and CDR2 GDNSRS (reference sequence). This CDR3 is built from 12 residues. The CDR3 DNA follows: TGCGCCTTCCGACTGGCCACCGATAAACTCATCTTT. As protein: CAFRLATDKLIF.

In its sample, this clone ranks as large. The rearrangement joins TRDV2 to TRDJ1; 10 bases fit TRDD3. Germline V gene lookup returns CDR1 GEAIGNYY and CDR2 EKD. The CDR3 length is 18 residues. The V segment lost 0 bases and the J segment 1 base; nucleotides outside the gene matches: 10. CDR3 bases: TGTGCCTGTGACACCCTCGGACTGGGGGATCGGTCCACCGATAAACTCATCTTT. Its protein product is CACDTLGLGDRSTDKLIF.